One and the same sample provided the 28 T cell receptor beta chains below, sequenced in a study of cytomegalovirus exposure and HLA in healthy donors. Some clones are missing from TCRdb's copy, which holds only in-frame ones; the method was immunoSEQ multiplex PCR. This sample has roughly 60,000 clones, with about 92% found just once. Sample: PBMCs. The receptors were gathered from a young woman in good health and CMV-seronegative.

This rearrangement joins TRBV6-4 to TRBJ2-1; 7 positions match TRBD2. Trimming cost V 4 bases and J 2 bases; bases outside gene matches: 5. CDR1 is MRHNA, CDR2 SNTAGT, per germline. The CDR3 extends over 15 amino acids. CDR3 nucleotide sequence: TGTGCCAGCAGTGCACTAGCGAGCGCCTACAATGAGCAGTTCTTC. Translated, it gives CASSALASAYNEQFF.

The chain combines TRBV28 with TRBJ1-5; D not resolved. Trimming left V 8 bases short and J 2 bases short, with 16 bases between. CDR1 is MDHEN and CDR2 is SYDVKM in the germline V gene. The CDR3 is made up of 15 amino acids. The CDR3 DNA sequence: TGTGCCAGCCAAGCCCTAGGTCCCGGCAATCAGCCCCAGCATTTT. Its protein product is CASQALGPGNQPQHF.

The chain carries TRBV4-1 and TRBJ1-3; a possible D gene is TRBD1 (5 bases). The V gene lost 1 base and the J gene lost 9 bases, with 10 bases spanning the gap. CDR1 MGHRA and CDR2 YSYEKL come from the germline V gene. CDR3 length equals 13 residues. The CDR3: CASSQGLGGTIYF. Written as DNA, the CDR3 is TGCGCCAGCAGCCAAGGTCTGGGGGGCACCATATATTTT.

The gene calls are TRBV27 and TRBJ2-7, with D tentatively TRBD1 (5 bases). The CDR3 runs to 16 residues. The germline V gene encodes CDR1 MNHEY and CDR2 SMNVEV (reference sequence). With 5 bases removed from V and 2 bases from J, the gap between germline ends came to 19 bases. The CDR3 DNA follows: TGTGCCAGCAGTCCGATGACAGCCTTGGCAACCTACGAGCAGTACTTC. This gives the protein CASSPMTALATYEQYF.

CDR3 residues: CASSSPDRVGNTIYF. As DNA, the CDR3 is TGTGCCAGCAGCTCCCCTGACAGGGTTGGAAACACCATATATTTT. The rearrangement uses TRBV11-3 and TRBJ1-3; 7 bases align to TRBD1. This CDR3 spans 15 amino acids. Germline loops: CDR1 SGHNT, CDR2 YENEEA. V dropped 4 bases and J dropped 3; count of bases not matched to a gene: 6.

This clone was detected once. The J gene is TRBJ2-4, the V gene TRBV5-6, with TRBD2 matching 12 bases. The ends lost 4 bases at V and 11 bases at J; junction bases unmatched: 7. This CDR3 comprises 14 residues. CDR1 is SGHDT, CDR2 YYEEEE, per germline. CDR3 sequence reads: CASSTTSGSQFQYF. DNA for the CDR3: TGTGCCAGCAGCACGACTAGCGGGAGTCAGTTTCAGTACTTC.

The chain carries TRBV20-1 and TRBJ2-1, with D hard to call. This CDR3 comprises 10 residues. V was pared by 2 bases and J by 8 bases, with 4 bases between. Germline V gene data show CDR1 as DFQATT and CDR2 as SNEGSKA (reference sequence). The CDR3 DNA sequence: TGCAGTGCTAGACGGGATGAGCAGTTCTTC. This sequence encodes CSARRDEQFF.

The V gene is TRBV28, the J gene TRBJ1-5; tentatively, D is TRBD1 (5 bases). V dropped 2 bases and J dropped 6 bases, with 14 bases sitting between them. CDR1 and CDR2 from the germline V gene are MDHEN and SYDVKM. This CDR3 comprises 15 residues. CDR3 region: CASSLGGNMRQPQHF. DNA of the CDR3: TGTGCCAGCAGTTTAGGGGGGAATATGCGTCAGCCCCAGCATTTT.

The rearrangement links TRBV5-4 to TRBJ2-5; 7 nucleotides line up with TRBD1. With 4 bases clipped from V and 1 base from J, the junction kept 4 bases outside the gene matches. The germline V gene encodes CDR1 SGHNT and CDR2 YYREEE (reference sequence). CDR3 length: 14 residues. The CDR3 spells CASSTRDSQETQYF. CDR3 nucleotide sequence: TGTGCCAGCAGCACCCGGGACAGCCAAGAGACCCAGTACTTC. The variable domain in full, with the rest retrieved from reference TRBV5-4 and TRBJ2-5, is ETGVTQSPTHLIKTRGQQVTLRCSSQSGHNTVSWYQQALGQGPQFIFQYYREEENGRGNFPPRFSGLQFPNYSSELNVNALELDDSALYLCASSTRDSQETQYFGPGTRLLVL.

The chain employs TRBV15 and TRBJ2-4, with D possibly being TRBD2 (6 bases). The CDR3 has 20 residues. The germline V gene encodes CDR1 LNHNV and CDR2 YYDKDF (reference sequence). Trimming removed 0 bases at V and 3 bases at J, with 24 bases between. The CDR3 bases are TGTGCCACCAGCAGAGATTCCCTATTCCGACTAGAGAGCGGCAAAAACATTCAGTACTTC. This gives the protein CATSRDSLFRLESGKNIQYF.

The chain couples TRBV5-1 to TRBJ2-4; possible D gene TRBD2, 6 bases. Trimming cost V 1 base and J 1 base, with 6 bases left between them. The germline V gene has CDR1 SGHRS and CDR2 YFSETQ. This CDR3 has 14 residues. This CDR3 reads CASSLSGAKNIQYF. CDR3 DNA: TGCGCCAGCAGCTTGAGCGGGGCCAAAAACATTCAGTACTTC. The variable domain in full, with the rest retrieved from reference TRBV5-1 and TRBJ2-4, is KAGVTQTPRYLIKTRGQQVTLSCSPISGHRSVSWYQQTPGQGLQFLFEYFSETQRNKGNFPGRFSGRQFSNSRSEMNVSTLELGDSALYLCASSLSGAKNIQYFGAGTRLSVL.

This clone was seen only a few times. V and J are TRBV19 and TRBJ1-2; D perhaps matches TRBD1 (6 bases). CDR1 LNHDA and CDR2 SQIVND come from the germline V gene (reference sequence). The length of the CDR3 is 15 residues. V was cut by 2 bases and J by 7 bases, with 17 bases left in between. This CDR3 reads CASSIFLGASGGYTF. The CDR3 DNA follows: TGTGCCAGTAGTATATTTTTGGGGGCTTCTGGTGGCTACACCTTC.

This clone has just one count. The CDR3 DNA sequence: TGTGCCATCAGTGACCCAGTCCGGGTCGACTATGGCTACACCTTC. Protein sequence: CAISDPVRVDYGYTF. The V gene is TRBV10-3, the J gene TRBJ1-2; no definite D call. This CDR3 region has 15 residues. CDR1 is ENHRY, CDR2 SYGVKD, per germline. V was clipped by 3 bases and J by 3 bases, with 14 bases between them.

This chain links TRBV4-1 with TRBJ1-1; D gene unclear. The V end lost 5 bases, the J end lost 5 bases, and 12 bases lay between the germline ends. In germline, CDR1 is MGHRA, CDR2 YSYEKL. CDR3 length: 13 residues. The CDR3 nucleotides are TGCGCCAGCAGCGAGACCGAACAGACTGAAGCTTTCTTT. Its protein is CASSETEQTEAFF.

The chain uses TRBV29-1 and TRBJ2-5; D gene ambiguous. The ends were cut back, 3 bases at V and 5 bases at J, with 22 bases in the middle. Germline-derived CDR1 and CDR2 are SQVTM and ANQGSEA. The CDR3 length is 16 residues. The CDR3 is CSVDPNLSFGLETQYF. CDR3 nucleotides: TGCAGCGTTGATCCGAATCTAAGTTTTGGTCTGGAGACCCAGTACTTC.

The CDR3 nucleotides are TGTGCCAGCAGTTTAACTAGTGAGAATGAGCAGTTCTTC. The encoded protein is CASSLTSENEQFF. This rearrangement joins TRBV28 to TRBJ2-1, with a weak D call TRBD2 (5 bases). Germline CDR1 is MDHEN and CDR2 is SYDVKM. Trimming cost V 2 bases and J 7 bases, with 9 bases left between them. This CDR3 is built from 13 residues.

This chain joins TRBV28 and TRBJ1-1; the D is unclear. Trimming took 1 base from V and 4 from J, leaving 4 bases between them. The CDR3 totals 12 residues. In germline, CDR1 is MDHEN, CDR2 SYDVKM. The CDR3 DNA reads TGTGCCAGCAGTTTATCGAGCACTGAAGCTTTCTTT. Translating it yields CASSLSSTEAFF.

The chain has TRBV6-5 and TRBJ2-7, with TRBD1 identical over 8 bases. V gave up 2 bases and J gave up 2 bases; unmatched junction bases: 5. The germline gives CDR1 MNHEY, CDR2 SVGAGI. CDR3 length: 15 amino acids. CDR3 amino acids: CASSYDVTGAYEQYF. DNA of the CDR3: TGTGCCAGCAGTTACGATGTGACAGGGGCCTACGAGCAGTACTTC.

The count of this clone is one. The V and J genes are TRBV7-6 and TRBJ2-7, with D tentatively TRBD2 (6 bases). Trimming took 1 base from V and 3 from J, leaving 16 bases between them. Germline CDR1 and CDR2: SGHVS and FNYEAQ. The CDR3 contains 16 residues. Here the CDR3 reads CASSLETSYQGYEQYF. DNA of the CDR3: TGTGCCAGCAGCTTAGAAACTAGCTATCAGGGCTACGAGCAGTACTTC.

The V call is TRBV5-1, the J call TRBJ2-1; 10 positions agree with TRBD2. The V gene's germline CDR1 is SGHRS and CDR2 YFSETQ. This CDR3 is 15 amino acids long. V trimming: 2 bases; J trimming: 10 bases; junction bases outside the gene matches: 9. The CDR3 bases are TGCGCCAGCAGCTTACCCCGACTAGCGGGCGGGGAGCAGTTCTTC. As protein: CASSLPRLAGGEQFF.

This clone has only a few counts. V usage is TRBV4-2 and J usage is TRBJ2-2; 13 bases align to TRBD2. The germline gives CDR1 LGHNA, CDR2 YNFKEQ. J gave up 2 bases and V 3 bases, and 6 bases lay outside the gene matches. The CDR3 spans 18 residues. The CDR3 is CASSQATSGRENTGELFF. The CDR3 bases are TGTGCCAGCAGCCAGGCCACTAGCGGGAGGGAAAACACCGGGGAGCTGTTTTTT.

The sample holds one count of this clone. This chain connects TRBV18 to TRBJ1-3; TRBD1 is a possible D gene (6 bases). The CDR3 has 15 residues. Between the trimmed V and J ends, which lost 1 base and 0 bases, there was a span of 7 bases. From germline, CDR1 is KGHSH and CDR2 LQKENI. The CDR3 DNA is TGTGCCAGCTCACCACTGGACAGCTCTGGAAACACCATATATTTT. Translating gives CASSPLDSSGNTIYF.

This chain connects TRBV28 to TRBJ1-1; 10 nucleotides line up with TRBD1. The V gene's germline CDR1 is MDHEN and CDR2 SYDVKM. Losses at the gene ends were 6 bases for V and 3 bases for J; bases not matched to a gene: 13. CDR3 size: 17 residues. In DNA form, the CDR3 reads TGTGCCAGCAGAATCCCGACAGGGGGCGCCGGGGACACTGAAGCTTTCTTT. This encodes CASRIPTGGAGDTEAFF.

The CDR3 is CASSLGKLGGPGRLSYEQYF. Written as DNA, the CDR3 is TGTGCCAGCAGTCTTGGGAAACTGGGGGGACCGGGGCGCCTCTCCTACGAGCAGTACTTC. The V call is TRBV28, the J call TRBJ2-7, with D possibly being TRBD2 (6 bases). From germline, CDR1 is MDHEN and CDR2 SYDVKM. The CDR3 loop spans 20 amino acids. V was trimmed by 5 bases and J by 0 bases, leaving 29 bases between them.

This rearrangement joins TRBV6-5 to TRBJ2-3; D perhaps matches TRBD2 (5 bases). Germline assignment: CDR1 MNHEY and CDR2 SVGAGI. The V and J ends lost 0 bases and 8 bases respectively, with 12 bases between them. The length of the CDR3 is 14 residues. CDR3 bases: TGTGCCAGCAGTTACTCGGGAGCCGGCGGTACGCAGTATTTT. Protein sequence: CASSYSGAGGTQYF.

CDR3 protein: CASGQSIPGQAAGGYTF. The CDR3 bases are TGTGCTAGTGGCCAATCGATACCGGGACAGGCGGCGGGTGGCTACACCTTC. The genes are TRBV12-5 and TRBJ1-2, with 8 nucleotides matching TRBD1. Losses at the gene ends were 6 bases for V and 7 bases for J; bases not matched to a gene: 19. The germline CDR1 and CDR2 sequences are LGHNT and FRNRAP. The CDR3 has 17 amino acids.

V usage is TRBV29-1 and J usage is TRBJ1-4; D perhaps matches TRBD1 (5 bases). The germline V and J ends were trimmed by 6 bases and 2 bases, with 13 bases remaining between them. CDR1 and CDR2 (germline): SQVTM, ANQGSEA. CDR3 size: 14 residues. The CDR3 loop reads CSVRGGRTNEKLFF. The CDR3 nucleotides read TGCAGCGTGCGGGGGGGACGGACTAATGAAAAACTGTTTTTT.

The gene calls are TRBV6-5 and TRBJ1-3; tentative D call: TRBD1 (5 bases). Trimming removed 4 bases from V and 1 base from J, with 14 bases in between. Germline V gene sequence: CDR1 MNHEY, CDR2 SVGAGI. The length of the CDR3 is 16 residues. CDR3 sequence reads: CASSSPYQGSGNTIYF. CDR3 in DNA: TGTGCCAGCAGTTCACCCTATCAGGGATCTGGAAACACCATATATTTT.